This TCR beta chain was found in a study of T cell clonotyping in hematopoietic cell transplantation. The repertoire was sequenced with immunoSEQ multiplex PCR; TCRdb's copy has only in-frame clones and lacks some. Found here are about 10,000 clones, around 87% of them singletons; the top ten hold just under 15%. CDR3 length: 18 residues. CDR1 and CDR2 (germline): SQVTM, ANQGSEA. V lost 6 bases and J lost 7; bases outside the gene matches: 24. Time point meaning: recipient sample about 28 days before transplant, after cytoreduction. This TCR was sampled from a woman in her forties or fifties with chronic myeloid leukemia. Some clones in this sample may be carry-over from other donors' samples. The V call is TRBV29-1, the J call TRBJ2-1; 7 nucleotides align to TRBD2. This specimen was peripheral blood mononuclear cells, taken before stem cell transplant. The CDR3, as DNA: TGCAGCGTAAAATCGGGACCGTCACACTTACCGCGGGGGAATGAGCAGTTCTTC. Residues: CSVKSGPSHLPRGNEQFF.